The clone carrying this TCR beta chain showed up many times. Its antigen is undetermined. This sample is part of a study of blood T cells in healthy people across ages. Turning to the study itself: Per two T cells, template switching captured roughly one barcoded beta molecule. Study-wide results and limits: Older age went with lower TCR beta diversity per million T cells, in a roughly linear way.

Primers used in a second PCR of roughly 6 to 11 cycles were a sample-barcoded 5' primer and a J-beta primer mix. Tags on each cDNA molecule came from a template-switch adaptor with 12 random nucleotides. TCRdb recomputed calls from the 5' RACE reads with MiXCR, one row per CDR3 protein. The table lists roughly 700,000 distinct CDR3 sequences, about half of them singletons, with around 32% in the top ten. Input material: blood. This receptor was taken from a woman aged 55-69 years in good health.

This CDR3 is CASSAEVGVETQYF. The CDR3 bases are TGTGCCAGCAGCGCAGAAGTCGGGGTGGAGACCCAGTACTTC. V and J are TRBV9 and TRBJ2-5; D might be TRBD2 (5 bases). CDR3 length: 14 amino acids. CDR1 and CDR2 from the germline V gene are SGDLS and YYNGEE. V was cut by 3 bases and J by 5 bases, with 14 bases left in between.